The 5 T cell receptor beta chains presented below share a single source sample, sequenced in a study of blood T cells in healthy people across ages. For the second PCR, which ran for about 6 to 11 cycles, a sample-barcoded 5' primer and a J-beta primer mix were used. One entry per CDR3 protein results from TCRdb running MiXCR on the 5' RACE reads. This sample carries around 1,600,000 distinct CDR3 sequences, 40% to 45% of them seen once, and the ten largest clones take under 5%. Sequencing was carried out using blood. The receptor source for this set is a young woman in good health.

The chain couples TRBV7-9 to TRBJ2-3; TRBD1 agrees at 9 bases. The CDR3 totals 15 residues. The V and J ends lost 5 bases and 7 bases, in that order; junction bases with no gene match: 10. The germline CDR1 and CDR2 sequences are SEHNR and FQNEAQ (reference sequence). The CDR3 spells CASSPRDRELHTQYF. In DNA, the CDR3 is TGTGCCAGCAGCCCCCGGGACAGGGAATTGCATACGCAGTATTTT.

The V gene is TRBV6-2 or TRBV6-3, the J gene TRBJ1-2; weak D call: TRBD1 (5 bases). The CDR3 loop spans 13 amino acids. The germline V gene has CDR1 MNHEY and CDR2 SVGEGT. The germline V and J ends were trimmed by 0 bases and 5 bases, with 7 bases remaining between them. The CDR3 loop is CASSYSKGYGYTF. The CDR3, as DNA: TGTGCCAGCAGTTACTCGAAGGGGTATGGCTACACCTTC.

This clonotype was seen more than once but under ten times. The chain links TRBV28 to TRBJ1-2, with unresolved D. From germline, CDR1 is MDHEN and CDR2 SYDVKM. V was shortened by 6 bases and J by 5 bases, with 16 bases between the two germline ends. The CDR3 contains 14 residues. The CDR3 region has the DNA TGTGCCAGCAGACCCGGAGTGTTAGGATATGGCTACACCTTC. Translating it yields CASRPGVLGYGYTF.

The chain joins TRBV5-1 to TRBJ2-2; TRBD2 matches at 13 bases. There are 12 residues in the CDR3. Germline trimming cut 3 bases from V and 14 bases from J; bases unmatched to any gene: 1. Germline assignment: CDR1 SGHRS and CDR2 YFSETQ. The CDR3 loop reads CASSSGLAGLFF. CDR3 bases: TGCGCCAGCAGCTCGGGACTAGCGGGACTGTTTTTT.

This clonotype has only a few counts. The chain has TRBV10-3 and TRBJ2-1; no clear D gene. CDR1 ENHRY and CDR2 SYGVKD come from the germline V gene. The V end was cut by 2 bases, the J end by 5 bases, with 7 bases between. The CDR3 consists of 13 residues. The CDR3 sequence is CAISEGDNNEQFF. CDR3 bases: TGTGCCATCAGTGAGGGAGATAACAATGAGCAGTTCTTC.